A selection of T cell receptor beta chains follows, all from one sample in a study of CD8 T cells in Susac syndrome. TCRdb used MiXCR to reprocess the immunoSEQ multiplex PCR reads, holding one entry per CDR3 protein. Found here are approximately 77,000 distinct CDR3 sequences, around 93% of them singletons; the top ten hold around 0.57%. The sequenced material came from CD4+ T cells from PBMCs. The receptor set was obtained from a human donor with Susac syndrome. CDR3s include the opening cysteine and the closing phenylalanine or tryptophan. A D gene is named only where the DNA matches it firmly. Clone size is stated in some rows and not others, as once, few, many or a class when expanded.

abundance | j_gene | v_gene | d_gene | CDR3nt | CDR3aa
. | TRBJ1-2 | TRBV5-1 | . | TGCGCCAGCAGCAATTTTAACGGGGCCATGCCCACTAACTATGGCTACACCTTC | CASSNFNGAMPTNYGYTF
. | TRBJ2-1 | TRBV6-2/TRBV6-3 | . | TGTGCCAGCAGTGGCAGGGGGGACGGTGAGCAGTTCTTC | CASSGRGDGEQFF
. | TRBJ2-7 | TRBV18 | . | TGTGCCAGCTCACCACCCAATCAAGGCGAGCAGTACTTC | CASSPPNQGEQYF
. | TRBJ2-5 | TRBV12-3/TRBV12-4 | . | TGTGCCAGCAGTCGGGGGAAGGGGGAGACCCAGTACTTC | CASSRGKGETQYF
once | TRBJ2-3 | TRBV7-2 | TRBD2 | TGTGCCAGCAGCTTAGTTCCAGCGGGGTTGACAGATACGCAGTATTTT | CASSLVPAGLTDTQYF
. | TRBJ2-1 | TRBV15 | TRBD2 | TGTGCCACCAGCAGAGATCCCGGCCAGCGGGGTTACAATGAGCAGTTCTTC | CATSRDPGQRGYNEQFF
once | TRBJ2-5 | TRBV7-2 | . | TGTGCCAGCACCGTAAGAGCAGGGACACAAGAGACCCAGTACTTC | CASTVRAGTQETQYF
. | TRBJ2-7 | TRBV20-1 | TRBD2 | TGCAGTGCCAGGGGGAGGGGGACTAGCGAATACGAGCAGTACTTC | CSARGRGTSEYEQYF
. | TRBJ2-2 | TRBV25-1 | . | TGTGCCAGCAGTGAACGCGACTCCTTGGGCGGGGAGCTGTTTTTT | CASSERDSLGGELFF
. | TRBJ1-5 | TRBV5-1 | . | TGCGCCAGCAGCTTGGAAGGCGGCAATCAGCCCCAGCATTTT | CASSLEGGNQPQHF
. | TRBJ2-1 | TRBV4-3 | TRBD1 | TGCGCCAGCAGCCAAGGTGGGGGACAGGACAATGAGCAGTTCTTC | CASSQGGGQDNEQFF
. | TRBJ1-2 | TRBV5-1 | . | TGCGCCAGCAGCTTGGTTCCAGGTGGATATGGCTACACCTTC | CASSLVPGGYGYTF
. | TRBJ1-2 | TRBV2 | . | TGTGCCAGCCGGCCTAGAGGCTACACCTTC | CASRPRGYTF
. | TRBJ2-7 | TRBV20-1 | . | TGCAGTTCAGCCGGGGAGCGTAGACCCTACGAGCAGTACTTC | CSSAGERRPYEQYF
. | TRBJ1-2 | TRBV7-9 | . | TGTGCCAGCAGCTTTAGGGGCGCGCGGGTGTATGGCTACACCTTC | CASSFRGARVYGYTF
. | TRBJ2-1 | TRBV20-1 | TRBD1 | TGCAGTGCTAGAGATCTACGACAGGGTGAAATCAATGAGCAGTTCTTC | CSARDLRQGEINEQFF
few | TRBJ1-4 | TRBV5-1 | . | TGCGCCAGCAGCCCCCAAGGTCGAGCAACTAATGAAAAACTGTTTTTT | CASSPQGRATNEKLFF
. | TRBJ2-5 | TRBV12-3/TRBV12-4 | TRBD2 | TGTGCCAGCAGGTCCACCGGTAGCGGGAGAGGAGAGACCCAGTACTTC | CASRSTGSGRGETQYF
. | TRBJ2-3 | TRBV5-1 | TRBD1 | TGCGCCAGCAGCTTCCGACAGGGCGCCGAAGATACGCAGTATTTT | CASSFRQGAEDTQYF
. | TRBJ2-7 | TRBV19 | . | TGTGCCAGTTCACACACGGGGATCCGATCCTACGAGCAGTACTTC | CASSHTGIRSYEQYF
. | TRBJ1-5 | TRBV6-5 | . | TGTGCCAGCGGGAATCAGCCCCAGCATTTT | CASGNQPQHF
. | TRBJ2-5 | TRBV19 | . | TGTGCCAGTAGTTGGACATATCAAGAGACCCAGTACTTC | CASSWTYQETQYF
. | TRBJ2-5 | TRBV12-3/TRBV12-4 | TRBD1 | TGTGCCAGCAGTCACGGACAGGGGATAGAGACCCAGTACTTC | CASSHGQGIETQYF
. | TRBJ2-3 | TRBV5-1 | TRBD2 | TGCGCCAGCAGCTTGCCTAGCGGCCTGTCCGATACGCAGTATTTT | CASSLPSGLSDTQYF
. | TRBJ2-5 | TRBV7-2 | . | TGTGCCAGCAGCTGGCCACAAGAGACCCAGTACTTC | CASSWPQETQYF
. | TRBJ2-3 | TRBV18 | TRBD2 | TGTGCCAGCTCACCTGGACTAGCGGGGGCCCGAGATACGCAGTATTTT | CASSPGLAGARDTQYF
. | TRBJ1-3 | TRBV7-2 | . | TGTGCCAGCAGCCCCCCAGGGTCGGCTGGAAACACCATATATTTT | CASSPPGSAGNTIYF
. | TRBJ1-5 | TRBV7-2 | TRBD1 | TGTGCCAGCAGCTGGGGGACAGGGGGCTATCAGCCCCAGCATTTT | CASSWGTGGYQPQHF
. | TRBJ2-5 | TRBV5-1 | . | TGCGCCAGCAGCTTTGGGGGGGCAGAAGAGACCCAGTACTTC | CASSFGGAEETQYF
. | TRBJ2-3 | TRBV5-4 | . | TGTGCCAGCAGCGCCTACGAGACTGGCACAGATACGCAGTATTTT | CASSAYETGTDTQYF
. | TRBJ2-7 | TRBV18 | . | TGTGCCAGCTCACCTGGGTCAGGGAGCCACGAGCAGTACTTC | CASSPGSGSHEQYF
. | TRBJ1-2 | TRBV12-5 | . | TGTGCTAGTGCCCTGTGGGGCTATGGCTACACCTTC | CASALWGYGYTF
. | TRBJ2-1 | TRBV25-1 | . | TGTGCCAGCGGCCAGCGCTACAATGAGCAGTTCTTC | CASGQRYNEQFF
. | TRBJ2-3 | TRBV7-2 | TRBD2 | TGTGCCAGCAGCTTATTCCTAGCGGGCGTTGGAGATACGCAGTATTTT | CASSLFLAGVGDTQYF
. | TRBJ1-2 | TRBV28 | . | TGTGCCAGCAGTTATAACTATGGCTACACCTTC | CASSYNYGYTF
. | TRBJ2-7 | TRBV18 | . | TGTGCCAGCTCTTCGGGGGCCTACGAGCAGTACTTC | CASSSGAYEQYF
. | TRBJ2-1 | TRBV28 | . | TGTGCCAGCAGTTTATTCACAGGGTCCTACAATGAGCAGTTCTTC | CASSLFTGSYNEQFF
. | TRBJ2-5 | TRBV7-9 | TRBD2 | TGTGCCAGCAGCTTAGGGACGACCGGGACTAGTTTTGAGACCCAGTACTTC | CASSLGTTGTSFETQYF
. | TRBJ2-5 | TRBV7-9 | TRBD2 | TGTGCCAGCAGCTCTGGAAGCGGGGGGTACCAAGAGACCCAGTACTTC | CASSSGSGGYQETQYF
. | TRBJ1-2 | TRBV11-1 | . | TGTGCCAGCAGCCCCAACAACGGACCTAACTATGGCTACACCTTC | CASSPNNGPNYGYTF
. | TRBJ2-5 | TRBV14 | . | TGTGCCAGCAGCCAAGTAATCGGGCTAAGGGAGACCCAGTACTTC | CASSQVIGLRETQYF
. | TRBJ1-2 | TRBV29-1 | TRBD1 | TGCAGCGTTGAATCGGAGGGGGCGTTATATGGCTACACCTTC | CSVESEGALYGYTF